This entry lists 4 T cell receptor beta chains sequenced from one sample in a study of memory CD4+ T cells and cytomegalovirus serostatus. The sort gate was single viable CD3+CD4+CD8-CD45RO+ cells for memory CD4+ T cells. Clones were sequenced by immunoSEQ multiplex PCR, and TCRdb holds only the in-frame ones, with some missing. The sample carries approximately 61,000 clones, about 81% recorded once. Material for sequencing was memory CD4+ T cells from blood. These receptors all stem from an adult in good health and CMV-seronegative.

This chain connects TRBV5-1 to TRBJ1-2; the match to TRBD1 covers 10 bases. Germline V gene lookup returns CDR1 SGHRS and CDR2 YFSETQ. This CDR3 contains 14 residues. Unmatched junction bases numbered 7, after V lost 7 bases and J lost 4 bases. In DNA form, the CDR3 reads TGCGCCAGCCGATCCGGGACAGGGGTCTATGGCTACACCTTC. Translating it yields CASRSGTGVYGYTF.

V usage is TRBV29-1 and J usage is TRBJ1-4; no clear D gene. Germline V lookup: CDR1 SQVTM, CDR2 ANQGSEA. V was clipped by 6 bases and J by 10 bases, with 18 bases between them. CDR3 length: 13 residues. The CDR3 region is CSVEDGEGRKLFF. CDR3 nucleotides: TGCAGCGTGGAGGACGGCGAGGGTAGAAAACTGTTTTTT.

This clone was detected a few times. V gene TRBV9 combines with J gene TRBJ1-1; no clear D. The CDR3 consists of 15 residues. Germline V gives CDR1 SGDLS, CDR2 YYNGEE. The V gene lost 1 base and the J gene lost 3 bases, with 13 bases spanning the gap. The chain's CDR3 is CASSVLSGPDTEAFF. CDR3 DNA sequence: TGTGCCAGCAGCGTACTCTCAGGCCCGGACACTGAAGCTTTCTTT.

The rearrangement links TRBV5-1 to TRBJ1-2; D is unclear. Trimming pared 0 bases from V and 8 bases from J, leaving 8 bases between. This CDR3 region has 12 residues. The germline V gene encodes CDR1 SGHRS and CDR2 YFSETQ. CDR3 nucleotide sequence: TGCGCCAGCAGCTTGGTCTCGGGAGGCTACACCTTC. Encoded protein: CASSLVSGGYTF.